Given below is one T cell receptor (beta chain) in context. Sequencing was performed with immunoSEQ multiplex PCR; in TCRdb, only in-frame clones are kept and a portion is missing. Of approximately 7,000 clones listed, around 73% are singletons. The CDR3 is made up of 17 amino acids. The germline gives CDR1 MDHEN, CDR2 SYDVKM. The junction had 13 bases not matched to a gene; V was cut back by 6 bases and J by 0 bases. The data belong to a study of immune evolution from preneoplasia to lung adenocarcinoma. The sequencing input was FFPE adjacent normal lung tissue. This receptor was identified in a person aged 55-85 years with lung adenocarcinoma. The gene calls are TRBV28 and TRBJ1-2; 7 nucleotides align to TRBD1. In DNA form, the CDR3 reads TGTGCCAGCAGGGCCCGACAGGGCCTCTCTCCTAACTATGGCTACACCTTC. Its protein product is CASRARQGLSPNYGYTF.